A selection of T cell receptor beta chains follows, all from one sample in a study of T cell responses to AZD1222 COVID-19 vaccine. Some clones are missing from TCRdb's copy, which holds only in-frame ones; the method was immunoSEQ multiplex PCR. In the table there are fewer than 110,000 clones, about 93% of which are singletons. The material was peripheral blood, obtained 28 days after the second AZD1222 dose. These receptors were collected from an adult who received the AZD1222 COVID-19 vaccine. Each CDR3 is given with its conserved first and last residue. The D gene is left open where the match is weak. A clone size is listed for some rows: how often the clone was seen (once, few, many), or a class if it is expanded.

j_gene: TRBJ2-3; d_gene: -; v_gene: TRBV6-5; abundance: -; CDR3nt: TGTGCCAGCAGGACTGACACAGATACGCAGTATTTT; CDR3aa: CASRTDTDTQYF
j_gene: TRBJ1-3; d_gene: -; v_gene: TRBV5-1; abundance: -; CDR3nt: TGCGCCAGCAGCTTGGCCGGACAGGGAAACACCATATATTTT; CDR3aa: CASSLAGQGNTIYF
j_gene: TRBJ2-5; d_gene: TRBD2; v_gene: TRBV12-3/TRBV12-4; abundance: -; CDR3nt: TGTGCCAGCAGGAGCGGGGGGGGAGAGACCCAGTACTTC; CDR3aa: CASRSGGGETQYF
j_gene: TRBJ2-7; d_gene: -; v_gene: TRBV10-2; abundance: once; CDR3nt: TGCGCCAGCAGTGAGTACGGTTCCCTGAACTTC; CDR3aa: CASSEYGSLNF
j_gene: TRBJ2-5; d_gene: -; v_gene: TRBV7-5; abundance: -; CDR3nt: TGTGTCAGAAGCTCCATGACTAGGAGAGAGACCCAGTACTTC; CDR3aa: CVRSSMTRRETQYF
j_gene: TRBJ2-1; d_gene: -; v_gene: TRBV12-3/TRBV12-4; abundance: -; CDR3nt: TGTGCCAGCGGTAGGGAAGGTGGTAATGAGCAGTTCTTC; CDR3aa: CASGREGGNEQFF
j_gene: TRBJ2-7; d_gene: -; v_gene: TRBV6-4; abundance: -; CDR3nt: TGTGCCAGTCGAGTGACTCGCGAACCATACGAGCAGTACTTC; CDR3aa: CASRVTREPYEQYF
j_gene: TRBJ2-2; d_gene: TRBD1; v_gene: TRBV2; abundance: -; CDR3nt: TGTGCCAGACAGGGGCCTAACACCGGGGAGCTGTTTTTT; CDR3aa: CARQGPNTGELFF
j_gene: TRBJ1-3; d_gene: -; v_gene: TRBV3-1/TRBV3-2; abundance: -; CDR3nt: TGTGCCAGCAGCCAAGCCGGAAACACCATATATTTT; CDR3aa: CASSQAGNTIYF
j_gene: TRBJ2-7; d_gene: TRBD2; v_gene: TRBV6-5; abundance: -; CDR3nt: TGTGCCAGCAGTCCCCAGCGGGGACCCTCCTACGAGCAGTACTTC; CDR3aa: CASSPQRGPSYEQYF
j_gene: TRBJ2-6; d_gene: TRBD2; v_gene: TRBV10-1; abundance: -; CDR3nt: TGCGCCAGCAGTGAGTCGACTAGCCTATTCGGGGCCAACGTCCTGACTTTC; CDR3aa: CASSESTSLFGANVLTF
j_gene: TRBJ2-3; d_gene: -; v_gene: TRBV7-9; abundance: -; CDR3nt: TGTGCCAGCAGCCTAGGGAGCACAGATACGCAGTATTTT; CDR3aa: CASSLGSTDTQYF
j_gene: TRBJ1-1; d_gene: TRBD1; v_gene: TRBV5-4; abundance: -; CDR3nt: TGTGCCAGCAGCCCGGGACAGCTCATGAACACTGAAGCTTTCTTT; CDR3aa: CASSPGQLMNTEAFF
j_gene: TRBJ2-1; d_gene: -; v_gene: TRBV14; abundance: -; CDR3nt: TGTGCCAGCAGCTATACGGTGAACAATGAGCAGTTCTTC; CDR3aa: CASSYTVNNEQFF
j_gene: TRBJ2-6; d_gene: -; v_gene: TRBV21-1; abundance: -; CDR3nt: TGTGCCAGCAGCAAGACCGGGACAGGGAAGGCTGGGGCCAACGTCCTGACTTTC; CDR3aa: CASSKTGTGKAGANVLTF
j_gene: TRBJ2-3; d_gene: TRBD2; v_gene: TRBV23-1; abundance: -; CDR3nt: TGCGCCAGCAGTCCCCTCCGGGAGGGAAAAACAGATACGCAGTATTTT; CDR3aa: CASSPLREGKTDTQYF
j_gene: TRBJ2-7; d_gene: -; v_gene: TRBV19; abundance: -; CDR3nt: TGTGCCAGTAGTATCGGGTCACCATCCTACGAGCAGTACTTC; CDR3aa: CASSIGSPSYEQYF
j_gene: TRBJ2-7; d_gene: -; v_gene: TRBV5-5; abundance: -; CDR3nt: TGTGCCAGCAGCTTGGAAAGGGTTAGCGAGCAGTACTTC; CDR3aa: CASSLERVSEQYF
j_gene: TRBJ2-1; d_gene: TRBD1; v_gene: TRBV6-5; abundance: -; CDR3nt: TGTGCCAGCAGGGGCAGGGGGCCTTACAATGAGCAGTTCTTC; CDR3aa: CASRGRGPYNEQFF
j_gene: TRBJ2-7; d_gene: TRBD2; v_gene: TRBV5-6; abundance: -; CDR3nt: TGTGCCAGCAGCTTGCCAGGGGTCCTGGAGGGCGGGAGGGTTTACGAGCAGTACTTC; CDR3aa: CASSLPGVLEGGRVYEQYF
j_gene: TRBJ1-2; d_gene: TRBD1; v_gene: TRBV5-4; abundance: -; CDR3nt: TGTGCCAGCAGCTCAAGACAGGGCTATGGCTACACCTTC; CDR3aa: CASSSRQGYGYTF
j_gene: TRBJ1-1; d_gene: TRBD1; v_gene: TRBV5-4; abundance: -; CDR3nt: TGTGCCAGCAGCTCGGGACAGCAGAACACTGAAGCTTTCTTT; CDR3aa: CASSSGQQNTEAFF
j_gene: TRBJ2-2; d_gene: -; v_gene: TRBV11-3; abundance: -; CDR3nt: TGTGCCAGCAGCACAGACGGGGGGAACACCGGGGAGCTGTTTTTT; CDR3aa: CASSTDGGNTGELFF
j_gene: TRBJ2-2; d_gene: -; v_gene: TRBV11-2; abundance: -; CDR3nt: TGTGCCAGCAGCTCGGGTTTAGGATCAACCGGGGAGCTGTTTTTT; CDR3aa: CASSSGLGSTGELFF
j_gene: TRBJ2-1; d_gene: TRBD2; v_gene: TRBV6-2/TRBV6-3; abundance: -; CDR3nt: TGTGCCAGCAGCTCCTCCGGGACTAGCGGGAGGATTGAGCAGTTCTTC; CDR3aa: CASSSSGTSGRIEQFF
j_gene: TRBJ1-5; d_gene: TRBD1; v_gene: TRBV9; abundance: -; CDR3nt: TGTGCCAGCAGCGTAGGGGACAGGGTAATTCCTAATCAGCCCCAGCATTTT; CDR3aa: CASSVGDRVIPNQPQHF
j_gene: TRBJ2-1; d_gene: -; v_gene: TRBV12-3/TRBV12-4; abundance: -; CDR3nt: TGTGCCAGCAGTTTCTCGGGATATGAGCAGTTCTTC; CDR3aa: CASSFSGYEQFF
j_gene: TRBJ1-1; d_gene: -; v_gene: TRBV18; abundance: -; CDR3nt: TGTGCCAGCTCACCACCGTCCGTGGTGAACACTGAAGCTTTCTTT; CDR3aa: CASSPPSVVNTEAFF
j_gene: TRBJ2-7; d_gene: -; v_gene: TRBV2; abundance: many; CDR3nt: TGTGCCAGCAGTGACAGGTTTGGCGAGCAGTACTTC; CDR3aa: CASSDRFGEQYF
j_gene: TRBJ2-7; d_gene: -; v_gene: TRBV5-1; abundance: -; CDR3nt: TGCGCCAGCAGCTTGGAAGGACACTCCTACGAGCAGTACTTC; CDR3aa: CASSLEGHSYEQYF
j_gene: TRBJ1-4; d_gene: TRBD1; v_gene: TRBV7-9; abundance: -; CDR3nt: TGTGCCAGCAGCTCGGGACAGGGGGGAGTTAATGAAAAACTGTTTTTT; CDR3aa: CASSSGQGGVNEKLFF
j_gene: TRBJ1-5; d_gene: TRBD1; v_gene: TRBV29-1; abundance: -; CDR3nt: TGCAGCGTCTTAACAGGGGATCGAAATCAGCCCCAGCATTTT; CDR3aa: CSVLTGDRNQPQHF
j_gene: TRBJ2-2; d_gene: -; v_gene: TRBV7-2; abundance: -; CDR3nt: TGTGCCAGCAGCATAGACAGGTTCTCGAACACCGGGGAGCTGTTTTTT; CDR3aa: CASSIDRFSNTGELFF